This T cell receptor beta chain was found in a study of T cells after yellow fever vaccination. Overall study: Fractions of low cell number were prepared using SMART-Seq v4 Ultra Low Input.

V was clipped by 9 bases and J by 0 bases; unmatched bases: 5. Germline V CDR1 and CDR2: KGHDR, SFDVKD. This CDR3 is built from 17 residues. TCRdb independently ran MiXCR on the 5' RACE reads; one entry per CDR3 protein. The sample lists 35,000 to 55,000 distinct CDR3 sequences; more than 6% were seen once. This clonotype is labeled as medium-sized (0.01 to 0.1%). Study-wide points: Most clones from primary vaccination resurfaced after the booster (about 96% CD4, 88% CD8).

The chain links TRBV24-1 to TRBJ2-6, with 12 nucleotides matching TRBD1. The clonotype originates from a man aged 25 to 45 who received the YFV17D yellow fever vaccine. Sequenced material: PBMCs, either bulk or a sorted T-cell subset (CD4+, CD8+, memory, or dextramer-sorted; not recorded which), taken 45 days after the yellow fever booster vaccination. This CDR3 is CATVGQGALSGANVLTF. The DNA for the CDR3 is TGTGCCACCGTGGGACAGGGGGCCCTCTCTGGGGCCAACGTCCTGACTTTC.